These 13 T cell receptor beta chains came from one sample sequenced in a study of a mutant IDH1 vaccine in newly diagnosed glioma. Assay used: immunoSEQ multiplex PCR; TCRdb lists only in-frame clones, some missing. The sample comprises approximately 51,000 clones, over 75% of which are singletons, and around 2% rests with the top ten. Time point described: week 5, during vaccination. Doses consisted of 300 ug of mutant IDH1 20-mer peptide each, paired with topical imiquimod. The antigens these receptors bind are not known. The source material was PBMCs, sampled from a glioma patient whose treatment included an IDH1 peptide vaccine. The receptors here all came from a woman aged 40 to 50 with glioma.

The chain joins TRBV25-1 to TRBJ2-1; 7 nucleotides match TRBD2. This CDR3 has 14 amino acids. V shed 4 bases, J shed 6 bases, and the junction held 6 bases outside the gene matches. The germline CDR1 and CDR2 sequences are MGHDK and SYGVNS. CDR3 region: CASSGLGGSNEQFF. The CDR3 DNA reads TGTGCCAGCAGTGGCCTGGGGGGGAGCAATGAGCAGTTCTTC.

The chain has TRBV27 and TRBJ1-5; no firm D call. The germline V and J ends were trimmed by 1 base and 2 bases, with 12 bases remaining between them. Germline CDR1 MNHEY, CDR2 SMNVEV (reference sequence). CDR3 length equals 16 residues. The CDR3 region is CASSLYRGKGNQPQHF. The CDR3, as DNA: TGTGCCAGCAGTTTATACAGAGGCAAGGGCAATCAGCCCCAGCATTTT.

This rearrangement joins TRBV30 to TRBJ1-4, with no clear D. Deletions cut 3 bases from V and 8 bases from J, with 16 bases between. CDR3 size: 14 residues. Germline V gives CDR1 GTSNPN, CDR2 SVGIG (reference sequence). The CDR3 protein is CAWRGMREYEKLFF. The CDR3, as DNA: TGTGCCTGGAGGGGTATGAGGGAATACGAAAAACTGTTTTTT. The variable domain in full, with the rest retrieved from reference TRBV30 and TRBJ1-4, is SQTIHQWPATLVQPVGSPLSLECTVEGTSNPNLYWYRQAAGRGLQLLFYSVGIGQISSEVPQNLSASRPQDRQFILSSKKLLLSDSGFYLCAWRGMREYEKLFFGSGTQLSVL.

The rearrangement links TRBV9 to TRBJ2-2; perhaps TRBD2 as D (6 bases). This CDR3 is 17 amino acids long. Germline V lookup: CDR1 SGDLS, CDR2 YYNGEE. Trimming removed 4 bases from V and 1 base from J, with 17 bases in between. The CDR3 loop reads CASSFPAVRGNTGELFF. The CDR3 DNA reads TGTGCCAGCAGCTTCCCCGCGGTGCGGGGGAACACCGGGGAGCTGTTTTTT.

CDR3 loop: CASSAGGGGNEQFF. DNA of the CDR3: TGTGCCAGCAGTGCCGGGGGGGGCGGGAATGAGCAGTTCTTC. The chain couples TRBV6-4 to TRBJ2-1; 8 bases align to TRBD2. Germline lookup yields CDR1 MRHNA and CDR2 SNTAGT. V lost 4 bases to trimming and J lost 7 bases; unmatched junction nucleotides: 6. The CDR3 consists of 14 residues.

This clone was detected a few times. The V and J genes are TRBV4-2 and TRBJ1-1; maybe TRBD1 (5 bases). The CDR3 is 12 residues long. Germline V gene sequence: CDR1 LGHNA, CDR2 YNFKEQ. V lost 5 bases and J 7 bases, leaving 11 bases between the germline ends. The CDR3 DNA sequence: TGTGCCAGCAGCGGGGGGGAAAGTGAAGCTTTCTTT. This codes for CASSGGESEAFF.

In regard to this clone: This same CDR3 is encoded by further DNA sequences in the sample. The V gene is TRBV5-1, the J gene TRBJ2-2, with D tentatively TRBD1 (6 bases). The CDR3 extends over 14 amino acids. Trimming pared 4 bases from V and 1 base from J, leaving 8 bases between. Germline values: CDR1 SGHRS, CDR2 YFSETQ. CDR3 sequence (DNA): TGCGCCAGCAGCCTAGGGGGGAACACCGGGGAGCTGTTTTTT. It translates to CASSLGGNTGELFF.

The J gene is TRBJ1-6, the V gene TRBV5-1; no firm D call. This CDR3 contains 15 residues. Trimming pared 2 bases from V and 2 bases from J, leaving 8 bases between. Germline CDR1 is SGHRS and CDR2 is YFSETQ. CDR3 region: CASSFGEPYNSPLHF. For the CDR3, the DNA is TGCGCCAGCAGCTTTGGGGAGCCCTATAATTCACCCCTCCACTTT.

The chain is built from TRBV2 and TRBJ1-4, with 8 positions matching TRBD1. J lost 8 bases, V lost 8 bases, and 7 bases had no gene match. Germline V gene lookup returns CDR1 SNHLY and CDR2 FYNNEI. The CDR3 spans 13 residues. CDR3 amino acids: CASAGQGAEKLFF. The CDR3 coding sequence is TGTGCCAGCGCTGGACAGGGCGCGGAAAAACTGTTTTTT. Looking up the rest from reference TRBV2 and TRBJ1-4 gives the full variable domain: EPEVTQTPSHQVTQMGQEVILRCVPISNHLYFYWYRQILGQKVEFLVSFYNNEISEKSEIFDDQFSVERPDGSNFTLKIRSTKLEDSAMYFCASAGQGAEKLFFGSGTQLSVL.

CDR3 protein: CASRPSTGELFF. The CDR3 DNA sequence: TGTGCCAGCAGACCGAGCACCGGGGAGCTGTTTTTT. The chain has TRBV11-2 and TRBJ2-2; no reliable D call. The CDR3 is 12 residues long. Trimming left V 6 bases short and J 4 bases short, with 6 bases between. Germline V gene data show CDR1 as SGHAT and CDR2 as FQNNGV.

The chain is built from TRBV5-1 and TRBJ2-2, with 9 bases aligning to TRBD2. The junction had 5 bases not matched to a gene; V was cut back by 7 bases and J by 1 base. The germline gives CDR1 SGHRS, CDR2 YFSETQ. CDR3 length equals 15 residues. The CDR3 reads CASYELAGNTGELFF. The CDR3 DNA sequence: TGCGCCAGCTATGAACTAGCGGGGAACACCGGGGAGCTGTTTTTT.

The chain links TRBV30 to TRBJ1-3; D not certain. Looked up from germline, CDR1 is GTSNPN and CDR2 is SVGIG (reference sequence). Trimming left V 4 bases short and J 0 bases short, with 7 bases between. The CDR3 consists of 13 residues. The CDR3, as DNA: TGTGCCTGGATGGGAGACTCTGGAAACACCATATATTTT. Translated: CAWMGDSGNTIYF.

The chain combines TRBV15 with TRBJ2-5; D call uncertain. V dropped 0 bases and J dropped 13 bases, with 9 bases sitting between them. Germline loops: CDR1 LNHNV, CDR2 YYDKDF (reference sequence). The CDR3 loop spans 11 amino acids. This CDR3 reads CATSRDLPRYF. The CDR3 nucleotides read TGTGCCACCAGCAGAGATCTGCCCCGGTACTTC.